The rows below give T cell receptor beta chains drawn from one sample of a study of tumor-infiltrating lymphocytes in localized non-small cell lung cancer. The data were produced by immunoSEQ multiplex PCR, yet TCRdb's version contains in-frame clones alone and is incomplete. The sample consists of 27,000 or so clones, approximately 85% of them appearing once. The sample comprised lung tumor tissue. The source of these receptors is a human donor with non-small cell lung cancer. Each CDR3 is given with its conserved first and last residue.

>TRBJ1-5|TRBV5-1|15
CASSLGQYSNQPQHF
>TRBJ1-1|TRBV15|14
CATSRDRTNTEAFF
>TRBJ1-2|TRBV18|14
CASSPGTGSYGYTF
>TRBJ2-1|TRBV5-4|15
CASREQGGSYNEQFF
>TRBJ1-5|TRBV21-1|18
CASSKEGEWEKANQPQHF
>TRBJ2-3|TRBV27|15
CASSFSGGATDTQYF
>TRBJ2-5|TRBV25-1|13
CASSRGAQETQYF
>TRBJ2-3|TRBV4-3|15
CASSQSTYWTDTQYF
>TRBJ2-2|TRBV10-1|15
CASRKPGLGTGELFF
>TRBJ2-2|TRBV29-1|14
CSVGGGANTGELFF
>TRBJ1-2|TRBV5-5|14
CASNPGPSNYGYTF
>TRBJ2-7|TRBV25-1|14
CASNRDSSPYEQYF
>TRBJ2-2|TRBV4-2|14
CASTQASGTGELFF
>TRBJ1-3|TRBV30|13
CACTQGGGNTIYF
>TRBJ1-1|TRBV5-1|15
CASSANGRANTEAFF
>TRBJ1-6|TRBV19|16
CASTLRGGSYNSPLHF
>TRBJ1-5|TRBV30|13
CAWSRGPGQPQHF
>TRBJ2-2|TRBV27|18
CASSRLRDRGLNTGELFF